These T cell receptor beta chains were read from a single sample in a study of PD-1 blockade in classical Hodgkin lymphoma. TCRdb's copy holds only in-frame clones and misses some; the assay was immunoSEQ multiplex PCR. The repertoire has around 25,000 clones, about 81% of them found once; the top ten carry roughly 6%. Sequenced here: peripheral blood mononuclear cells (PBMCs), sampled before the fourth cycle of nivolumab. These receptor sequences come from a human donor with classical Hodgkin lymphoma. Each CDR3 is given with its conserved first and last residue. A D gene is named only where the DNA matches it firmly. A row's size may be missing; if present it is once, few, many or a size class.

D gene: -
clone size: -
V gene: TRBV7-2
J gene: TRBJ2-1
CDR3 DNA: TGTGCCAGCAGCGTAGCGGTTTACAATGAGCAGTTCTTC
CDR3 protein: CASSVAVYNEQFF

D gene: -
clone size: -
V gene: TRBV2
J gene: TRBJ1-6
CDR3 DNA: TGTGCCAGCAGAACGGAAAATAATTCACCCCTCCACTTT
CDR3 protein: CASRTENNSPLHF

D gene: TRBD1
clone size: -
V gene: TRBV7-9
J gene: TRBJ1-2
CDR3 DNA: TGTGCCAGCAGCTTACCAGACAGGGACTATGGCTACACCTTC
CDR3 protein: CASSLPDRDYGYTF

D gene: TRBD1
clone size: few
V gene: TRBV27
J gene: TRBJ2-5
CDR3 DNA: TGTGCCAGCAGTTCCACAGGGACAGCCGAGGAAGAGACCCAGTACTTC
CDR3 protein: CASSSTGTAEEETQYF

D gene: -
clone size: -
V gene: TRBV7-6
J gene: TRBJ2-5
CDR3 DNA: TGTGCCAGCACCTCAGCGTACCAAGAGACCCAGTACTTC
CDR3 protein: CASTSAYQETQYF

D gene: -
clone size: -
V gene: TRBV2
J gene: TRBJ2-1
CDR3 DNA: TGTGCCAGAGACTCCCAAAGAGCCAATGAGCAGTTCTTC
CDR3 protein: CARDSQRANEQFF

D gene: -
clone size: -
V gene: TRBV29-1
J gene: TRBJ2-2
CDR3 DNA: TGCAGCGGCAGGCGGACAGATAACACCGGGGAGCTGTTTTTT
CDR3 protein: CSGRRTDNTGELFF

D gene: -
clone size: once
V gene: TRBV6-5
J gene: TRBJ1-2
CDR3 DNA: TGTGCCAGCAGTTACTCCGAGGGAAATCGGAATGGCTACACCTTC
CDR3 protein: CASSYSEGNRNGYTF

D gene: -
clone size: once
V gene: TRBV5-4
J gene: TRBJ2-1
CDR3 DNA: TGTGCCAGCAGCTCGTGGGAGGCCCCTTACAATGAGCAGTTCTTC
CDR3 protein: CASSSWEAPYNEQFF

D gene: -
clone size: -
V gene: TRBV18
J gene: TRBJ2-2
CDR3 DNA: TGTGCCAGCTCACCTGTTAGTGGAGGGGAGCTGTTTTTT
CDR3 protein: CASSPVSGGELFF

D gene: -
clone size: -
V gene: TRBV28
J gene: TRBJ1-2
CDR3 DNA: TGTGCCACCCTAGGAGGTTACGGATCCTTTTATGGCTACACCTTC
CDR3 protein: CATLGGYGSFYGYTF

D gene: -
clone size: -
V gene: TRBV5-5
J gene: TRBJ1-1
CDR3 DNA: TGTGCCAGCAGCTTAACAGTGACGAACACTGAAGCTTTCTTT
CDR3 protein: CASSLTVTNTEAFF

D gene: TRBD2
clone size: -
V gene: TRBV5-4
J gene: TRBJ2-2
CDR3 DNA: TGTGCCAGCAGCCGGGGGACTAGCGGGGGCCCCAGTGTAGCCGGGGAGCTGTTTTTT
CDR3 protein: CASSRGTSGGPSVAGELFF

D gene: TRBD2
clone size: -
V gene: TRBV6-5
J gene: TRBJ2-7
CDR3 DNA: TGTGCCAGCAGGACTAGCGTCTACGAGCAGTACTTC
CDR3 protein: CASRTSVYEQYF

D gene: TRBD1
clone size: -
V gene: TRBV10-3
J gene: TRBJ2-5
CDR3 DNA: TGTGCCATCAGTGAGGCCGGGACAGTGGAGACCCAGTACTTC
CDR3 protein: CAISEAGTVETQYF

D gene: TRBD2
clone size: -
V gene: TRBV27
J gene: TRBJ2-3
CDR3 DNA: TGTGCCAGCAGTTTAAGAGGGACTAGCGGTCCAGATACGCAGTATTTT
CDR3 protein: CASSLRGTSGPDTQYF

D gene: -
clone size: -
V gene: TRBV19
J gene: TRBJ2-7
CDR3 DNA: TGTGCCAGTAGTCTTGAACCCTCCTACGAGCAGTACTTC
CDR3 protein: CASSLEPSYEQYF

D gene: -
clone size: -
V gene: TRBV21-1
J gene: TRBJ2-1
CDR3 DNA: -
CDR3 protein: CASSKVWGTGIYNEQFF

D gene: -
clone size: -
V gene: TRBV11-2
J gene: TRBJ2-7
CDR3 DNA: TGTGCCAGCAGCCCAGAGTACTCCTCCTACGAGCAGTACTTC
CDR3 protein: CASSPEYSSYEQYF

D gene: -
clone size: -
V gene: TRBV9
J gene: TRBJ2-2
CDR3 DNA: TGTGCCAGCAGCGTAGTGGCTAGCCTTGCTGGCACCGGGGAGCTGTTTTTT
CDR3 protein: CASSVVASLAGTGELFF

D gene: -
clone size: once
V gene: TRBV9
J gene: TRBJ1-6
CDR3 DNA: TGTGCCAGCAGCGTAGAGGGGACACCGCATCCCCTCCACTTT
CDR3 protein: CASSVEGTPHPLHF

D gene: -
clone size: -
V gene: TRBV5-6
J gene: TRBJ1-4
CDR3 DNA: TGTGCCAGCAGCTTTACTCCCGCAACTAATGAAAAACTGTTTTTT
CDR3 protein: CASSFTPATNEKLFF

D gene: -
clone size: -
V gene: TRBV11-3
J gene: TRBJ2-3
CDR3 DNA: TGTGCCAGCAGCTCTAGATGGGGCACAGATACGCAGTATTTT
CDR3 protein: CASSSRWGTDTQYF

D gene: -
clone size: -
V gene: TRBV9
J gene: TRBJ2-1
CDR3 DNA: TGTGCCAGCAGCGTAGGGGGGGTCCACTACAATGAGCAGTTCTTC
CDR3 protein: CASSVGGVHYNEQFF

D gene: TRBD1
clone size: -
V gene: TRBV19
J gene: TRBJ1-2
CDR3 DNA: TGTGCCAGTAGAGGCAGGGGGCCCAACTATGGCTACACCTTC
CDR3 protein: CASRGRGPNYGYTF

D gene: -
clone size: -
V gene: TRBV27
J gene: TRBJ2-7
CDR3 DNA: TGTGCCAGCAGTTTAGCCATGGTGGCAGGCCCCTACGAGCAGTACTTC
CDR3 protein: CASSLAMVAGPYEQYF

D gene: -
clone size: once
V gene: TRBV7-9
J gene: TRBJ2-3
CDR3 DNA: TGTGCCAGCAGCTTAGGGCAGGGATTTGATACGCAGTATTTT
CDR3 protein: CASSLGQGFDTQYF

D gene: -
clone size: once
V gene: TRBV7-9
J gene: TRBJ2-7
CDR3 DNA: TGTGCCAGCAGCCACCTTGGGGGTCCCCACGAGCAGTACTTC
CDR3 protein: CASSHLGGPHEQYF

D gene: -
clone size: -
V gene: TRBV30
J gene: TRBJ2-3
CDR3 DNA: TGTGCCTGGAAGGAGGGAAGGAGCACAGATACGCAGTATTTT
CDR3 protein: CAWKEGRSTDTQYF

D gene: -
clone size: -
V gene: TRBV28
J gene: TRBJ1-1
CDR3 DNA: TGTGCCAGCAGTTTCTCAGATAACACTGAAGCTTTCTTT
CDR3 protein: CASSFSDNTEAFF

D gene: TRBD2
clone size: -
V gene: TRBV6-5
J gene: TRBJ2-1
CDR3 DNA: TGTGCCAGCAGTTACCTAGCGGGAGGAACCGCCAATGAGCAGTTCTTC
CDR3 protein: CASSYLAGGTANEQFF